This passage covers 10 T cell receptor beta chains from one sample sequenced in a study of shared clonotypes between healthy human individuals (TCRdb year 2020). To prepare the library, the immunoSEQ multiplex PCR assay was applied. TCRdb retrieved this table from immuneACCESS and kept in-frame rearrangements only. Not all clones are present; in checked studies, unresolved V genes account for under half, and no reason is known for the remainder. This sample lists more than 2 million clones; roughly 95% were detected once. 0.13% of the sample is held by the ten biggest clonotypes. Sequencing was done on a sample of naive CD4+ T cells sorted from blood. The cell subset or site label here, explained by the study, means: CD45RA+ positively selected. These TCRs come from a man aged 18 to 30 in good health.

The rearrangement joins TRBV7-9 to TRBJ1-1, with no clear D. V lost 5 bases and J lost 1, with 5 bases in between. Germline V gives CDR1 SEHNR, CDR2 FQNEAQ (reference sequence). The CDR3 is made up of 12 amino acids. CDR3 loop: CASSTQNTEAFF. CDR3 nucleotides: TGTGCCAGCAGCACGCAGAACACTGAAGCTTTCTTT.

The CDR3 bases are TGTGCCAGCAGTTACTCAAGGGAGTTGGGCTACACCTTC. As protein: CASSYSRELGYTF. The V call is TRBV6-6, the J call TRBJ1-2; D unclear. The CDR3 loop spans 13 amino acids. Germline lookup yields CDR1 MNHNY and CDR2 SVGAGI (reference sequence). V lost 0 bases, J lost 8 bases, and 10 bases lay in between.

Only one count was recorded for this clone. The J gene is TRBJ2-7, the V gene TRBV7-2; 10 bases are shared with TRBD2. J lost 2 bases, V lost 5 bases, and 9 bases had no gene match. This CDR3 is 16 amino acids long. CDR1 SGHTA and CDR2 FQGNSA come from the germline V gene. CDR3 bases: TGTGCCAGCAGCGCAGACGCTAGCGGGAGAACCTACGAGCAGTACTTC. This encodes CASSADASGRTYEQYF.

This clone was recorded once. This chain joins TRBV27 and TRBJ2-7; D possibly corresponds to TRBD1 (5 bases). V was cut by 2 bases and J by 5 bases, with 13 bases left in between. Germline V lookup: CDR1 MNHEY, CDR2 SMNVEV (reference sequence). CDR3 size: 14 residues. The CDR3 nucleotides read TGTGCCAGCAGTTTACGACAGACATCCCACGAGCAGTACTTC. Residues: CASSLRQTSHEQYF.

This clone was seen a handful of times. The gene calls are TRBV4-1 and TRBJ1-5; 9 positions agree with TRBD1. The junction had 1 base not matched to a gene; V was cut back by 1 base and J by 6 bases. The CDR3 consists of 14 residues. Germline V CDR1 and CDR2: MGHRA, YSYEKL. The CDR3: CASSQGDRVQPQHF. CDR3 in DNA: TGCGCCAGCAGCCAAGGGGACAGGGTTCAGCCCCAGCATTTT.

The chain joins TRBV30 to TRBJ2-2, with D possibly TRBD2 on 6 matching bases. V dropped 0 bases and J dropped 6 bases, with 11 bases sitting between them. This CDR3 has 14 residues. Germline V CDR1 and CDR2: GTSNPN, SVGIG (reference sequence). CDR3 in amino acids: CAWSVATSAGELFF. The CDR3 DNA sequence: TGTGCCTGGAGTGTAGCGACTAGTGCCGGGGAGCTGTTTTTT.

The rearrangement links TRBV4-1 to TRBJ1-1; TRBD1 aligns across 11 bases. With 0 bases clipped from V and 13 bases from J, the junction kept 7 bases outside the gene matches. Germline values: CDR1 MGHRA, CDR2 YSYEKL. This CDR3 is built from 14 residues. This CDR3 is CASSQEGDRGRGFF. For the CDR3, the DNA is TGCGCCAGCAGCCAAGAAGGGGACAGGGGGAGGGGTTTCTTT.

The chain joins TRBV5-1 to TRBJ1-6, with 8 bases identical to TRBD1. The CDR3 is made up of 16 amino acids. Germline V lookup: CDR1 SGHRS, CDR2 YFSETQ. V lost 4 bases, J lost 6 bases, and 9 bases stayed unmatched. The CDR3 is CASSLRTGTSNSPLHF. Here the CDR3 DNA reads TGCGCCAGCAGCCTTCGGACAGGGACGTCTAATTCACCCCTCCACTTT. The full variable domain, with the rest looked up from reference TRBV5-1 and TRBJ1-6, is KAGVTQTPRYLIKTRGQQVTLSCSPISGHRSVSWYQQTPGQGLQFLFEYFSETQRNKGNFPGRFSGRQFSNSRSEMNVSTLELGDSALYLCASSLRTGTSNSPLHFGNGTRLTVT.

The chain recombines TRBV5-1 with TRBJ2-3; D may be TRBD1 (6 bases). Germline V gives CDR1 SGHRS, CDR2 YFSETQ. The ends were cut back, 1 base at V and 5 bases at J, with 11 bases in the middle. CDR3 length equals 14 residues. CDR3 coding DNA: TGCGCCAGCAGCTTGTCTCTAGGGGGAGATACGCAGTATTTT. Protein: CASSLSLGGDTQYF.

This clone was detected once. V usage is TRBV6-1 and J usage is TRBJ1-4, with TRBD1 matching 10 bases. This CDR3 region has 16 residues. V trimming: 3 bases; J trimming: 8 bases; junction bases outside the gene matches: 9. Germline-derived CDR1 and CDR2 are MNHNS and SASEGT. The CDR3 DNA reads TGTGCCAGCAGTGATCGGACAGGGGGGCCGGGAGAAAAACTGTTTTTT. Translated: CASSDRTGGPGEKLFF.